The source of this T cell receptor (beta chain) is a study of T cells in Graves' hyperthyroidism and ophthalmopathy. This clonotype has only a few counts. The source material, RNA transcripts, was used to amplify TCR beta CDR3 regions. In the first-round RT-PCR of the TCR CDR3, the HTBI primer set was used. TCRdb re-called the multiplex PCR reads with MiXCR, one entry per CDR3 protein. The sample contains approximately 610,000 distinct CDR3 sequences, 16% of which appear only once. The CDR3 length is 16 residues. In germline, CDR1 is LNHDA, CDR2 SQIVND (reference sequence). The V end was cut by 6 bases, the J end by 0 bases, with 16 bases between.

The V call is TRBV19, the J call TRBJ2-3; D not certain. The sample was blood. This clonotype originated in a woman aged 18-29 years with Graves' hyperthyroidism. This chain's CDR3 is CASSHSPRFSTDTQYF. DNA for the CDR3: TGTGCCAGTAGCCACAGCCCCAGGTTTAGCACAGATACGCAGTATTTT. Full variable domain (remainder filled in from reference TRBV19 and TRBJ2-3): DGGITQSPKYLFRKEGQNVTLSCEQNLNHDAMYWYRQDPGQGLRLIYYSQIVNDFQKGDIAEGYSVSREKKESFPLTVTSAQKNPTAFYLCASSHSPRFSTDTQYFGPGTRLTVL.